This T cell receptor beta chain is drawn from a study of T cells in Graves' hyperthyroidism and ophthalmopathy. Background on the study: Once the initial diagnosis was made, peripheral blood was obtained before any treatment. Overall study results and limits: Most clonotypes expanded in thyroid above 0.001 were likewise present in blood. A model of 13 V-J pairs discriminated ophthalmopathy from stable hyperthyroidism.

Each 10 ml fresh peripheral blood draw supplied the PBMCs. In this sample, this clonotype turned up a few times. Its antigen remains unidentified. With 2 bases clipped from V and 0 bases from J, the junction kept 15 bases outside the gene matches. Per the germline V gene, CDR1 is MDHEN and CDR2 is SYDVKM. This CDR3 comprises 20 residues. RNA transcripts were the template for amplifying TCR beta CDR3 regions. The HTBI primer set was used in a first-round RT-PCR of the TCR CDR3. Via MiXCR, TCRdb re-called the multiplex PCR reads, giving one row per CDR3 protein. The table lists about 250,000 distinct CDR3 sequences, around 20% of them singletons, with 64% in the top ten.

The source material was blood. This TCR was recovered from a man aged 30 to 39 with Graves' ophthalmopathy. V is TRBV28 and J is TRBJ2-4; the match to TRBD1 covers 8 bases. The CDR3 DNA reads TGTGCCAGCAGTTTAGTGGCAGGGGGCCCCAAGGAATTAGCCAAAAACATTCAGTACTTC. Translating gives CASSLVAGGPKELAKNIQYF.